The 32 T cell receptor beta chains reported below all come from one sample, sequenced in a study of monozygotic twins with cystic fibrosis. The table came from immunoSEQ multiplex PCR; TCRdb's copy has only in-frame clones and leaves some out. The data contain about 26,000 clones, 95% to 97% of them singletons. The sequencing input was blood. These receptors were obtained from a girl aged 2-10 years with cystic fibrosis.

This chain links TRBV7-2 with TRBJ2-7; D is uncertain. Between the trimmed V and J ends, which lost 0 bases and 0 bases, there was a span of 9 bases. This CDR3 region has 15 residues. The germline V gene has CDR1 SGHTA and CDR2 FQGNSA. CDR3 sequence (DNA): TGTGCCAGCAGCTTAGCGGGATTAAGCTCCTACGAGCAGTACTTC. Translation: CASSLAGLSSYEQYF.

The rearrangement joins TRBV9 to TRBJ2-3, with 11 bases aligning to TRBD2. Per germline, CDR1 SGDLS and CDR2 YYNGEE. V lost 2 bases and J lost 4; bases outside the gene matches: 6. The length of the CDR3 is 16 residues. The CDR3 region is CASSVATSGTSDTQYF. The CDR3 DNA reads TGTGCCAGCAGCGTGGCGACTAGCGGGACCTCAGATACGCAGTATTTT.

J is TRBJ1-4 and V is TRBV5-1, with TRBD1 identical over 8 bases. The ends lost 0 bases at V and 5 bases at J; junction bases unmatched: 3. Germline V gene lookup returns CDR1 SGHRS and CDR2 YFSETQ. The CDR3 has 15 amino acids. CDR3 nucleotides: TGCGCCAGCAGCTTGGAGACAGGGGTGAATGAAAAACTGTTTTTT. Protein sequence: CASSLETGVNEKLFF.

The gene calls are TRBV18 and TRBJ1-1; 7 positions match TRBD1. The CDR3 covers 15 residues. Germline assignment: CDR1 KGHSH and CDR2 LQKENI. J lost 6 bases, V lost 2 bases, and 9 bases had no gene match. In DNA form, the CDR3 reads TGTGCCAGCTCACCAGCGAGACAGGGTCTGGCTGAAGCTTTCTTT. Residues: CASSPARQGLAEAFF.

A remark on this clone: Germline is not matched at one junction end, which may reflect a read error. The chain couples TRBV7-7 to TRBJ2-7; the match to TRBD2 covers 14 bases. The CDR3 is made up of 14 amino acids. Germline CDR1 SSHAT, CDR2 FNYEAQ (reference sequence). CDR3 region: CASSLGLAGDEQYF. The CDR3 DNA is TGTGCTAGCAGCCTGGGACTAGCGGGAGACGAGCAGTACTTC.

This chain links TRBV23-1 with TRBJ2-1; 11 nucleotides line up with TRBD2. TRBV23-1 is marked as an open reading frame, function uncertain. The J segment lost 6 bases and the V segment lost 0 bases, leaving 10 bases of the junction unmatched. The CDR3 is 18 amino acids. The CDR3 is CASSQSPLLTSGINEQFF. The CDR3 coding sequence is TGCGCCAGCAGTCAATCCCCTCTACTGACTAGCGGGATCAATGAGCAGTTCTTC.

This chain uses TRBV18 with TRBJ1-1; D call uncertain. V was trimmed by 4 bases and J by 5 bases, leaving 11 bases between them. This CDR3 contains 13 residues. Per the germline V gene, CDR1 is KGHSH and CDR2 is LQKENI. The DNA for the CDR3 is TGTGCCAGCTCACGCTCCGGGAAAACTGAAGCTTTCTTT. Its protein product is CASSRSGKTEAFF.

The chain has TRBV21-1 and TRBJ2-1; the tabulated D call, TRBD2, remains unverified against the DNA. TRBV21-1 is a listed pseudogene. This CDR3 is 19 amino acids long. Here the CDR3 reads CASSKGPPKREGPYNEQFF. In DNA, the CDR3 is TGTGCCAGCAGCAAAGGGCCTCCGAAGCGGGAGGGCCCCTACAATGAGCAGTTCTTC.

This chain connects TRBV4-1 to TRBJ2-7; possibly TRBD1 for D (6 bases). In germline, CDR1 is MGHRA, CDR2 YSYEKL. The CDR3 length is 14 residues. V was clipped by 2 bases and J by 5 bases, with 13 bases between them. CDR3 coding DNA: TGCGCCAGCAGCCAACCTCAGGGGTCCCACGAGCAGTACTTC. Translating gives CASSQPQGSHEQYF.

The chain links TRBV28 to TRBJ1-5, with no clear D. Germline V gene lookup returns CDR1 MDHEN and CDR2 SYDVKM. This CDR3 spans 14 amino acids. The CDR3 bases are TGTGCTCACCGAGGGTCGGCGCGCAATCAGCCCCAGCATTTT. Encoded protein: CAHRGSARNQPQHF.

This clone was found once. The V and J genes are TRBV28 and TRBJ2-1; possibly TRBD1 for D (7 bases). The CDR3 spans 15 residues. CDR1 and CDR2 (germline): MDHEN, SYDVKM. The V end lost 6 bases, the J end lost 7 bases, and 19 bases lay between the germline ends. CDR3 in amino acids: CASSLHQGGSNEQFF. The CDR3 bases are TGTGCCAGCAGCCTGCATCAGGGGGGATCAAATGAGCAGTTCTTC.

The CDR3 coding sequence is TGTGCCAGCTCCCCCCCCAGCGCGACCTACGAGCAGTACTTC. This sequence encodes CASSPPSATYEQYF. The V and J genes are TRBV18 and TRBJ2-7; D not resolved. The germline gives CDR1 KGHSH, CDR2 LQKENI. This CDR3 spans 14 amino acids. The V end lost 6 bases, the J end lost 2 bases, and 14 bases lay between the germline ends.

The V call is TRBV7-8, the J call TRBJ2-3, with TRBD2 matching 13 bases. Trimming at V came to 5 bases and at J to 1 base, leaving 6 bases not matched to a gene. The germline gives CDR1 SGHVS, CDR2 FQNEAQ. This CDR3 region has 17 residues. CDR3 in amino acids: CASSALAGGKGTDTQYF. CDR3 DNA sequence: TGTGCCAGCAGCGCACTAGCGGGAGGGAAGGGCACAGATACGCAGTATTTT.

The chain's CDR3 is CAISDDRGSYGYTF. In nucleotides, the CDR3 is TGTGCCATCAGTGACGACAGGGGGAGCTATGGCTACACCTTC. The chain has TRBV10-3 and TRBJ1-2; 9 bases map to TRBD1. The CDR3 runs to 14 residues. Germline assignment: CDR1 ENHRY and CDR2 SYGVKD. With 3 bases clipped from V and 4 bases from J, the junction kept 3 bases outside the gene matches.

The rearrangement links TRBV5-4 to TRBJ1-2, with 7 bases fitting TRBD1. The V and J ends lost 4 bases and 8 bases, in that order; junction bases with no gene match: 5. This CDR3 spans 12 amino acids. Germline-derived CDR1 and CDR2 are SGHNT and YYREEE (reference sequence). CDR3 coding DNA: TGTGCCAGCAGCCCCAGGGGGTTAGGCTACACCTTC. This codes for CASSPRGLGYTF.

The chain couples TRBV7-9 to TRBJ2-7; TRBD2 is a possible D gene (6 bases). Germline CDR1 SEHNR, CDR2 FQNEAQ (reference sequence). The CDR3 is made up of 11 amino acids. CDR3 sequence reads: CVSEGIYEQYF. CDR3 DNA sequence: TGTGTGTCGGAGGGCATCTACGAGCAGTACTTC.

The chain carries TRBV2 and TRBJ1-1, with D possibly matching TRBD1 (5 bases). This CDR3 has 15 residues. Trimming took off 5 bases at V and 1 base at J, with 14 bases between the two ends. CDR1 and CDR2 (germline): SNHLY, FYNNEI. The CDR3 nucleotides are TGTGCCAGCAGTTATAGCGGGGGGGAGAACACTGAAGCTTTCTTT. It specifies CASSYSGGENTEAFF.

CDR3 sequence: CASSPQTGVAYGYTF. The CDR3, as DNA: TGTGCCAGCAGTCCTCAGACAGGGGTTGCGTATGGCTACACCTTC. The chain links TRBV27 to TRBJ1-2; 8 positions match TRBD1. Trimming at V came to 5 bases and at J to 5 bases, leaving 10 bases not matched to a gene. The CDR3 spans 15 residues. Germline-derived CDR1 and CDR2 are MNHEY and SMNVEV (reference sequence).

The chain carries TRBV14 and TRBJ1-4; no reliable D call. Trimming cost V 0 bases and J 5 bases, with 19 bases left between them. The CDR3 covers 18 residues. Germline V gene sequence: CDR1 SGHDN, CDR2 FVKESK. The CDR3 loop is CASSQDLRSPAENEKLFF. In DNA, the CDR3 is TGTGCCAGCAGCCAAGATCTCCGTTCCCCGGCGGAGAATGAAAAACTGTTTTTT.

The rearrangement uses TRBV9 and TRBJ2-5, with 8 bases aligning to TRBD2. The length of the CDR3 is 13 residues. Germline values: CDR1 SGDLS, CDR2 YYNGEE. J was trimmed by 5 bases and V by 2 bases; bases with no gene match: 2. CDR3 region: CASSVRGVETQYF. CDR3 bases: TGTGCCAGCAGCGTGCGGGGGGTGGAGACCCAGTACTTC.

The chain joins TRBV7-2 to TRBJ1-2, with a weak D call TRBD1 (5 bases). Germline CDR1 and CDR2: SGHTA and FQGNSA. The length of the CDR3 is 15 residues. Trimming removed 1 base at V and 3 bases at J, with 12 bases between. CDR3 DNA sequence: TGTGCCAGCAGCTTAGAGGCAGGGCCGCACTATGGCTACACCTTC. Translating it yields CASSLEAGPHYGYTF.

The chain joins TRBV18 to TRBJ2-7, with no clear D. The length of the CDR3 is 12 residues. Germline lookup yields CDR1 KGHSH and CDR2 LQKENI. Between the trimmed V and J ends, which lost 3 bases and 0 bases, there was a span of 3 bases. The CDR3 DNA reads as TGTGCCAGCTCACCCCGCTCCTACGAGCAGTACTTC. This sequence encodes CASSPRSYEQYF.

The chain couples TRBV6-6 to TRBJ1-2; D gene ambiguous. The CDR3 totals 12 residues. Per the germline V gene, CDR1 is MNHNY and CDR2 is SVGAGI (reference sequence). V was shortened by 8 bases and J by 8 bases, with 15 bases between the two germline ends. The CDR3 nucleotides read TGTGCCAGCGGAGCTCTGGGTCTGGGCTACACCTTC. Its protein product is CASGALGLGYTF.

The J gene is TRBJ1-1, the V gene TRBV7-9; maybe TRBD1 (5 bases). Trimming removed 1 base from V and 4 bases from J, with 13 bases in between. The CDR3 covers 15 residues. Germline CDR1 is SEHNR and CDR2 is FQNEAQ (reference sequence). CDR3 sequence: CASSLGGVSVTEAFF. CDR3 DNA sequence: TGTGCCAGCAGCTTAGGGGGGGTGTCGGTCACTGAAGCTTTCTTT.

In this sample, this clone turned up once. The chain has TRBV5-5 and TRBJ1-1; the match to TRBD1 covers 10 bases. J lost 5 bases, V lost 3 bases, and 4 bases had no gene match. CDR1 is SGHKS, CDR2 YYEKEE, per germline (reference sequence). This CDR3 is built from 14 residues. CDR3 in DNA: TGTGCCAGCAGCTCCAGGGACAGGGGAACTGAAGCTTTCTTT. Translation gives CASSSRDRGTEAFF. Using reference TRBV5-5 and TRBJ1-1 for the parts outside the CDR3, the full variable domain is DAGVTQSPTHLIKTRGQQVTLRCSPISGHKSVSWYQQVLGQGPQFIFQYYEKEERGRGNFPDRFSARQFPNYSSELNVNALLLGDSALYLCASSSRDRGTEAFFGQGTRLTVV.

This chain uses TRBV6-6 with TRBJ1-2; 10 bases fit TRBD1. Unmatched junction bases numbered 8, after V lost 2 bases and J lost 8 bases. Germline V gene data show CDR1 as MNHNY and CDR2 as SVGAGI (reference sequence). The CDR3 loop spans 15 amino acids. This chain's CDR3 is CASSYPGQGNEGYTF. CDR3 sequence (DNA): TGTGCCAGCAGTTACCCGGGACAGGGGAATGAGGGCTACACCTTC.

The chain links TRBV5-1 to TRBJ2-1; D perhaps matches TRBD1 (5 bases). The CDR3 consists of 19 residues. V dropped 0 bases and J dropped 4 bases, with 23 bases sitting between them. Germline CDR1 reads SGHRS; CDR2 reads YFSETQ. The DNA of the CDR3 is TGCGCCAGCAGCTTGGTGCAGGGTGTGGGCACCTTAATTTACAATGAGCAGTTCTTC. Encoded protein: CASSLVQGVGTLIYNEQFF.

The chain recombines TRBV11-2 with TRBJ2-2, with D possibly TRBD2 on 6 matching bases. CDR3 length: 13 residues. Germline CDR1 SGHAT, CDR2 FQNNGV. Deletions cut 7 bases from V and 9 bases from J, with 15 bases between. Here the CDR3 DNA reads TGTGCCAGCAAAAATCCCGGAGGGAGGGAGCTGTTTTTT. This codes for CASKNPGGRELFF.

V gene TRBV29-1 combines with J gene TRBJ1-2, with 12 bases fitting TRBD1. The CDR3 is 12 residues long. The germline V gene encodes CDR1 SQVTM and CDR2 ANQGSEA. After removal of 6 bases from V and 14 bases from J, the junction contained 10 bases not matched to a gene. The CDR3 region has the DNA TGCAGCGTGCGGGGACAGGGGGCCCCCGGGACCTTC. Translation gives CSVRGQGAPGTF.

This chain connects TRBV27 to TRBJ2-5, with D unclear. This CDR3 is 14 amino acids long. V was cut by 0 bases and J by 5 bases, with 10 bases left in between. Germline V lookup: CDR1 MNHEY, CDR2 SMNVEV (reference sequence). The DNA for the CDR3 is TGTGCCAGCAGTTTATCGTCCCTGCCGGAGACCCAGTACTTC. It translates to CASSLSSLPETQYF.

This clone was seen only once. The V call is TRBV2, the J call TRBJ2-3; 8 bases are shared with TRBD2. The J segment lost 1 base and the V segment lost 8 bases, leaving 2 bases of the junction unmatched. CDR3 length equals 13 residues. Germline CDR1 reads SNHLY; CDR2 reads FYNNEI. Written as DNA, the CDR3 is TGTGCCAGCTCGCGGGAGGGCACAGATACGCAGTATTTT. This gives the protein CASSREGTDTQYF.

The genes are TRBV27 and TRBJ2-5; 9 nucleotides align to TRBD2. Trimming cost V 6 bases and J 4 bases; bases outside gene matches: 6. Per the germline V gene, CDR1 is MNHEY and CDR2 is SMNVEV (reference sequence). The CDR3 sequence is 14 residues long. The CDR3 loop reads CASRRGRAGETQYF. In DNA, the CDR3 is TGTGCCAGCAGGCGCGGGAGGGCGGGAGAGACCCAGTACTTC.